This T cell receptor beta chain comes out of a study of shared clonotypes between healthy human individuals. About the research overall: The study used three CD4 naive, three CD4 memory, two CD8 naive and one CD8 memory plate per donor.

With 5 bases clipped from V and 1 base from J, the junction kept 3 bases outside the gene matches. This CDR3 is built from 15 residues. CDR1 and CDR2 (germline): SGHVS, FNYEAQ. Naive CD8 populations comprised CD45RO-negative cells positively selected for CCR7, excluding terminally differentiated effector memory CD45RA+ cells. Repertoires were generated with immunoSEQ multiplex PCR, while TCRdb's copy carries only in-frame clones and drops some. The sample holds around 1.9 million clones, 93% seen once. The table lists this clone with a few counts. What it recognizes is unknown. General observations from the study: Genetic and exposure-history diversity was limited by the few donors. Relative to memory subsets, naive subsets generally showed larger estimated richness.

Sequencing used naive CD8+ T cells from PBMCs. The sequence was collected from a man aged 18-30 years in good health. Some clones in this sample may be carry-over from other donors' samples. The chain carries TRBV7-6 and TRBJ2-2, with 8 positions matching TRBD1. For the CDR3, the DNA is TGTGCCAGCAGCATGACAGGGGTGAACACCGGGGAGCTGTTTTTT. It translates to CASSMTGVNTGELFF.